This T cell receptor (beta chain) derives from a study of blood T cell repertoires in COVID-19. Study context: The samples span acute and convalescent COVID-19 from the United States, Italy and Spain.

This CDR3 region has 15 residues. Germline V lookup: CDR1 SQVTM, CDR2 ANQGSEA. The J segment lost 5 bases and the V segment lost 7 bases, leaving 7 bases of the junction unmatched. Method: immunoSEQ multiplex PCR; TCRdb's copy keeps in-frame clones and lacks some. Of approximately 140,000 clones in the sample, about 86% are singletons; the top ten hold 2.5% to 4%. The sequenced sample was peripheral blood. The chain employs TRBV29-1 and TRBJ2-5, with 16 bases lining up with TRBD2. This TCR was recovered from a man between 65 and 80 years old with acute or convalescent COVID-19. The CDR3 sequence is CSGGLAGGPWETQYF. CDR3 coding DNA: TGCAGCGGGGGACTAGCGGGAGGGCCCTGGGAGACCCAGTACTTC. The entire variable domain, with the rest obtained from reference TRBV29-1 and TRBJ2-5, is as follows: SAVISQKPSRDICQRGTSLTIQCQVDSQVTMMFWYRQQPGQSLTLIATANQGSEATYESGFVIDKFPISRPNLTFSTLTVSNMSPEDSSIYLCSGGLAGGPWETQYFGPGTRLLVL.